Each of the 15 T cell receptor beta chains below was sequenced from the same sample in a study of cytomegalovirus exposure and HLA in healthy donors. The PCR ran on 60 Vbeta and 13 Jbeta primers. Here immunoSEQ multiplex PCR was the method, and the copy in TCRdb shows in-frame clones only, minus some. The sample yields 100,000 to 150,000 clones, of which the top ten take up approximately 1.7%. Material for sequencing was PBMCs. The source of these receptors is a woman in her forties in good health and CMV-seropositive.

The chain uses TRBV18 and TRBJ1-2; TRBD1 matches 9 bases. The germline CDR1 and CDR2 sequences are KGHSH and LQKENI. The CDR3 loop spans 16 amino acids. Trimming at V came to 3 bases and at J to 2 bases, leaving 7 bases not matched to a gene. This CDR3 is CASSPLPGTGNYGYTF. The CDR3 region has the DNA TGTGCCAGCTCACCGCTCCCCGGGACAGGGAACTATGGCTACACCTTC.

This chain connects TRBV13 to TRBJ2-1; 13 bases align to TRBD2. CDR3 size: 19 residues. V trimming: 5 bases; J trimming: 6 bases; junction bases outside the gene matches: 16. Germline V gene data show CDR1 as PRHDT and CDR2 as FYEKMQ (reference sequence). The CDR3 here is CASSLYGTSGITPFNEQFF. DNA for the CDR3: TGTGCCAGCAGCCTATACGGGACTAGCGGGATCACTCCTTTCAATGAGCAGTTCTTC.

This sequence joins TRBV5-1 and TRBJ2-3; a weak D match, TRBD2 (5 bases). The CDR3 totals 15 residues. Germline lookup yields CDR1 SGHRS and CDR2 YFSETQ. Trimming took off 4 bases at V and 1 base at J, with 13 bases between the two ends. CDR3 DNA: TGCGCCAGCAGCCCACTAGTCACGGGCACAGATACGCAGTATTTT. Its translation is CASSPLVTGTDTQYF.

The V gene is TRBV7-3, the J gene TRBJ2-3, with 11 positions matching TRBD2. In germline, CDR1 is SGHTA, CDR2 FQGTGA. This CDR3 is built from 16 residues. J gave up 4 bases and V 5 bases, and 8 bases lay outside the gene matches. As DNA, the CDR3 is TGTGCCAGCAGCCTCTTAGCGGGAGGGGAACCAGATACGCAGTATTTT. Residues: CASSLLAGGEPDTQYF. Full variable domain (outside the CDR3, taken from reference TRBV7-3 and TRBJ2-3): GAGVSQTPSNKVTEKGKYVELRCDPISGHTALYWYRQSLGQGPEFLIYFQGTGAADDSGLPNDRFFAVRPEGSVSTLKIQRTERGDSAVYLCASSLLAGGEPDTQYFGPGTRLTVL.

This rearrangement joins TRBV9 to TRBJ1-1; maybe TRBD1 (5 bases). This CDR3 comprises 15 residues. Trimming took off 3 bases at V and 4 bases at J, with 16 bases between the two ends. Germline CDR1 reads SGDLS; CDR2 reads YYNGEE. CDR3 DNA sequence: TGTGCCAGCAGCGCACACAACCTCGGGGGCACTGAAGCTTTCTTT. Translating gives CASSAHNLGGTEAFF. Variable domain in full (rest from reference TRBV9 and TRBJ1-1): DSGVTQTPKHLITATGQRVTLRCSPRSGDLSVYWYQQSLDQGLQFLIQYYNGEERAKGNILERFSAQQFPDLHSELNLSSLELGDSALYFCASSAHNLGGTEAFFGQGTRLTVV.

V is TRBV5-1 and J is TRBJ1-5, with D possibly being TRBD1 (5 bases). Deletions cut 2 bases from V and 5 bases from J, with 14 bases between. From germline, CDR1 is SGHRS and CDR2 YFSETQ. There are 15 residues in the CDR3. The DNA of the CDR3 is TGCGCCAGCAGCTTCACGGGGGGTAGAGATCAGCCCCAGCATTTT. Its translation: CASSFTGGRDQPQHF.

The genes are TRBV5-5 and TRBJ1-2; D is undetermined. This CDR3 comprises 14 residues. CDR1 and CDR2 (germline): SGHKS, YYEKEE (reference sequence). Trimming stripped 4 bases from V and 2 bases from J, with 12 bases between. CDR3 bases: TGTGCCAGCAGCCCGACGGGCGGGAACTATGGCTACACCTTC. Encoded protein: CASSPTGGNYGYTF.

J is TRBJ1-2 and V is TRBV27; tentatively, D is TRBD1 (6 bases). The germline CDR1 and CDR2 sequences are MNHEY and SMNVEV (reference sequence). Trimming pared 0 bases from V and 7 bases from J, leaving 12 bases between. The CDR3 covers 14 residues. CDR3 nucleotides: TGTGCCAGCAGTTTATCGGGGGGGCTCGTTGGCTACACCTTC. It encodes CASSLSGGLVGYTF.

The chain links TRBV19 to TRBJ2-2; unclear D gene. The germline V gene has CDR1 LNHDA and CDR2 SQIVND (reference sequence). Trimming took off 5 bases at V and 2 bases at J, with 15 bases between the two ends. The CDR3 has 16 residues. The CDR3 DNA follows: TGTGCCAGTAGTCCCTCCACAGCAGCCAACACCGGGGAGCTGTTTTTT. Its protein product is CASSPSTAANTGELFF.

The chain links TRBV10-3 to TRBJ2-3; 7 bases agree with TRBD1. V was clipped by 3 bases and J by 1 base; unmatched bases: 4. Germline lookup yields CDR1 ENHRY and CDR2 SYGVKD. The CDR3 consists of 15 residues. In DNA, the CDR3 is TGTGCCATCAGTGACGTCACAGGGGGCACAGATACGCAGTATTTT. This translates into CAISDVTGGTDTQYF.

The chain employs TRBV30 and TRBJ2-5; 12 bases align to TRBD2. The J call may not be correct, given that the DNA end is closer to TRBJ2-7. Per germline, CDR1 GTSNPN and CDR2 SVGIG (reference sequence). CDR3 length: 17 residues. CDR3 loop: CAWSRLAGVGSSYEQYF. The CDR3 nucleotides are TGTGCCTGGAGTCGACTAGCGGGAGTAGGTAGCTCCTACGAGCAGTACTTC.

This chain connects TRBV6-1 to TRBJ2-5; D is uncertain. V dropped 4 bases and J dropped 1 base, with 7 bases sitting between them. Germline V gene lookup returns CDR1 MNHNS and CDR2 SASEGT. This CDR3 contains 13 residues. The chain's CDR3 is CASSGDTQETQYF. CDR3 bases: TGTGCCAGCAGTGGTGACACCCAAGAGACCCAGTACTTC.

This chain uses TRBV15 with TRBJ2-3; 8 nucleotides align to TRBD2. J was trimmed by 6 bases and V by 4 bases; bases with no gene match: 12. The CDR3 is made up of 16 amino acids. Germline V gene lookup returns CDR1 LNHNV and CDR2 YYDKDF (reference sequence). The CDR3 DNA reads as TGTGCCACCAGCAAGGGATTAGCGGGGACCCAGGATACGCAGTATTTT. Translated, it gives CATSKGLAGTQDTQYF.

V and J are TRBV28 and TRBJ1-1; the D gene is possibly TRBD1 (6 bases). V was shortened by 5 bases and J by 5 bases, with 15 bases between the two germline ends. The germline V gene encodes CDR1 MDHEN and CDR2 SYDVKM. This CDR3 has 14 residues. The CDR3 here is CASSARQELTEAFF. In DNA, the CDR3 is TGTGCCAGCAGTGCGAGACAGGAGTTGACTGAAGCTTTCTTT.

The V and J genes are TRBV1 and TRBJ2-2; the table calls TRBD2, which could not be checked here. TRBV1 is listed as a pseudogene. The CDR3 runs to 15 residues. As DNA, the CDR3 is TGCACCAGCAGCCATCCAGCGGTAAACACCGGGGAGCTGTTTTTT. Translation gives CTSSHPAVNTGELFF.